This T cell receptor beta chain was identified during a study of human T cells and chemical hapten exposure. Study conclusions and caveats: Following DPC sensitization, TCRs present above 1 in 1000 frequency showed no change.

Individual cDNA molecules received unique molecular identifiers in the library. MiXCR, run by TCRdb on the RACE reads, gives a single entry per CDR3 protein. The data contain about 190,000 distinct CDR3 sequences, about 25% of them seen just once; the ten biggest clones take up under 2.5%. Germline CDR1 reads SEHNR; CDR2 reads FQNEAQ (reference sequence). There are 12 residues in the CDR3. V dropped 1 base and J dropped 4 bases, with 4 bases sitting between them. Time point reported: patch test 3, about 24 weeks after DPC sensitization. Treatment noted: therapeutic diphenylcyclopropenone sensitization with weekly scalp DPC. The authors' total RNA extraction used unfractionated whole blood. A remark on this clonotype: Its antigen is still unknown.

The chain is built from TRBV7-9 and TRBJ1-1; no clear D gene. Sequenced material: whole blood, taken in connection with sensitization to the hapten diphenylcyclopropenone (DPC). The clonotype comes from a woman aged 40 to 50 with alopecia areata. Some clones in this sample may be carry-over from other donors' samples. This CDR3 is CASSLGVTEAFF. In DNA, the CDR3 is TGTGCCAGCAGCTTAGGTGTCACTGAAGCTTTCTTT.